Listed here are 8 T cell receptor beta chains from one sample, sequenced in a study of tumor-infiltrating lymphocytes in primary liver carcinoma. The input was 450 to 500 ng total RNA; TCR beta cDNA was made from it with a constant-region primer. TCR beta libraries came from three nested multiplex PCR rounds using slightly modified ARM-PCR. TRBV1-TRBV30 forward primers paired with a C-beta reverse primer drove the first two PCR rounds, 10 cycles each. TCRdb analysed the multiplex PCR reads with MiXCR anew, one entry per CDR3 protein. The data show about 43,000 distinct CDR3 sequences, around 66% seen once. Bulk tissue was left unsorted, and RNA and DNA were co-extracted from 20-30 mg of it. Source material: liver tumor tissue from sampling region 2. The subset denotes: tumor region T2, inferior pole. The receptors stem from a man aged 35 to 55 with primary liver carcinoma and hepatitis B virus infection.

This clonotype was seen once. Lacking the conserved final phenylalanine or tryptophan, this CDR3 likely reflects a read error. J is TRBJ2-7 and V is TRBV14; D is uncertain. Germline CDR1 reads SGHDN; CDR2 reads FVKESK. The CDR3 runs 12 residues. The CDR3 nucleotides read TGTACCAGCAGCCAAGGATTGAGCTTGCAGTACATC. This encodes CTSSQGLSLQYI.

To note about this clonotype: Germline and junction disagree at one end, which may indicate a read error. The V call is TRBV7-3, the J call TRBJ2-1; D call uncertain. The CDR3 covers 15 residues. The germline V gene encodes CDR1 SGHTA and CDR2 FQGTGA. CDR3 loop: CASTLGPSSYNEQFF. The CDR3 nucleotides read TGTGCCAGCACCTTAGGACCGAGCTCCTACAATGAGCAGTTTTTC. The full variable domain, rest sourced from reference TRBV7-3 and TRBJ2-1, is GAGVSQTPSNKVTEKGKYVELRCDPISGHTALYWYRQSLGQGPEFLIYFQGTGAADDSGLPNDRFFAVRPEGSVSTLKIQRTERGDSAVYLCASTLGPSSYNEQFFGPGTRLTVL.

Worth noting for this clonotype: At one end the junction does not follow the germline gene, possibly because of a read error. The chain employs TRBV14 and TRBJ2-6; D is perhaps TRBD1 (5 bases). CDR3 length equals 19 residues. Germline V gene sequence: CDR1 SGHDN, CDR2 FVKESK. In DNA form, the CDR3 reads TGTGCCAGCAGCCAAGTCGCCGGATGGGTCAGGGCTGGGGTCAACGTCCTGACTTTC. This translates into CASSQVAGWVRAGVNVLTF. The variable domain in full, completed from reference TRBV14 and TRBJ2-6, reads EAGVTQFPSHSVIEKGQTVTLRCDPISGHDNLYWYRRVMGKEIKFLLHFVKESKQDESGMPNNRFLAERTGGTYSTLKVQPAELEDSGVYFCASSQVAGWVRAGVNVLTFGAGSRLTVL.

As for this clonotype: Since no conserved phenylalanine or tryptophan closes the CDR3, a read error is the likely cause. It is unclear where the CDR3 begins or ends on the DNA, so no DNA is shown, and the CDR3 is as TCRdb lists it. The rearrangement links TRBV11-3 to TRBJ1-1. Germline lookup yields CDR1 SGHNT and CDR2 YENEEA. Termini included, the CDR3 measures 13 amino acids. The CDR3 spells CASSLAVNTEALY.

Comments on this clonotype: Because the CDR3 is missing its conserved closing phenylalanine or tryptophan, this is likely a read error. The rearrangement joins TRBV11-3 to TRBJ2-1, with no clear D. The CDR3 length is 14 residues. Germline CDR1 SGHNT, CDR2 YENEEA. The germline V and J ends were trimmed by 2 bases and 9 bases, with 14 bases remaining between them. Written as DNA, the CDR3 is TGTGCCAGCAGCTTAAGCGTCTCGAACAGTGAGCAGTTCTTA. Residues: CASSLSVSNSEQFL.

With respect to this clonotype: Since no conserved phenylalanine or tryptophan closes the CDR3, a read error is the likely cause. This rearrangement joins TRBV11-2 to TRBJ2-1; the D gene could be TRBD1 or TRBD2 (5 bases each). Germline CDR1 is SGHAT and CDR2 is FQNNGV. Between the trimmed V and J ends, which lost 7 bases and 5 bases, there was a span of 21 bases. The length of the CDR3 is 16 residues. Here the CDR3 reads CASISYGGYRNNEQFL. The DNA for the CDR3 is TGTGCCAGCATCTCTTATGGGGGATATCGCAACAATGAGCAGTTCTTA.

This clonotype was recorded many times. This may come from a read error, since a much larger clone is one base off. The chain is built from TRBV29-1 and TRBJ2-6; D is unclear. There are 17 residues in the CDR3. The germline V and J ends were trimmed by 0 bases and 2 bases, with 14 bases remaining between them. Germline V gives CDR1 SQVTM, CDR2 ANQGSEA. The CDR3 sequence is CSVEDTSQSTGANVLTF. DNA for the CDR3: TGCAGCGTTGAAGACACCTCGCAGAGTACTGGGGCCAACGTCCTGACTTTC.

This clonotype has only a few counts. One end of the junction is discordant with germline, which a read error may explain. The rearrangement joins TRBV6-2 or TRBV6-3 to TRBJ1-2; D gene unclear. From germline, CDR1 is MNHEY and CDR2 SVGEGT. The CDR3 is made up of 13 amino acids. The CDR3 DNA is TGTGTCAGCAGTTACGAGCCCCAGGCAGGCTACACCTTC. Encoded protein: CVSSYEPQAGYTF.